Sequencing of this TCR beta chain was carried out in a study of T cell repertoires in cytomegalovirus infection. The CDR3 is 15 residues long. CDR1 is SGHTA, CDR2 FQGNSA, per germline. V lost 1 base, J lost 7 bases, and 2 bases stayed unmatched. General observations from the study: CMV-specific TCR beta clonotypes restricted by HLA-C dominated the ex vivo response.

The table lists this clonotype with many counts. Its antigen is not known. MiXCR was run by TCRdb on the reads, yielding one entry per CDR3 protein. The sample yields around 550,000 distinct CDR3 sequences, 26% seen once. The TCR comes from a human donor in good health (CMV status not recorded). Some clones in this sample may be carry-over from other donors' samples. Sequenced: PBMCs. This chain links TRBV7-2 with TRBJ1-6; 9 bases match TRBD1. CDR3 sequence: CASSLEGQGNSPLHF. As DNA, the CDR3 is TGTGCCAGCAGCTTAGAGGGACAGGGAAATTCACCCCTCCACTTT.